The clone carrying this T cell receptor (beta chain) was counted only a few times. Antigen specificity is unknown. All donors were healthy, and all were Caucasian. Trimming pared 9 bases from V and 7 bases from J, leaving 18 bases between. This CDR3 is built from 14 residues. Looked up from germline, CDR1 is SNHLY and CDR2 is FYNNEI. This sample was taken from a study of identical twins. Study results and caveats: Conclusions came from cross-sectional statistical analysis, not from following the same donors. Models underpredicted monozygotic twin sharing of out-of-frame TCR alpha.

Template switching added a universal primer site; cDNA carried unique molecular identifiers. Each CDR3 protein is one row after TCRdb ran MiXCR on the 5' RACE reads. This table holds around 670,000 distinct CDR3 sequences, 5.5% to 7.5% found once. V is TRBV2 and J is TRBJ1-4; maybe TRBD1 (5 bases). The TCR was taken from a man aged 18 to 29 in good health. Specimen: naive T cells sorted from blood. The CDR3, as DNA: TGTGCCAGTGTTTCTCCGGGGGTTACTGAAAAACTGTTTTTT. Translation: CASVSPGVTEKLFF.